This TCR beta chain stems from a study of blood T cell repertoires in COVID-19. Study information: Both acute and convalescent COVID-19 samples were obtained from the United States, Italy and Spain.

The CDR3 extends over 20 amino acids. The germline V gene encodes CDR1 MGHRA and CDR2 YSYEKL. Trimming removed 0 bases from V and 3 bases from J; junction bases left unmatched: 13. The authors' processing: Counts of nucleated cells, estimated from reference gene primer amplification, were obtained. The table came from immunoSEQ multiplex PCR; TCRdb's copy has only in-frame clones and leaves some out. Clone size and V and J calls were adopted from that table, with D and trimming inferred from the DNA. The repertoire holds roughly 400,000 clones, with roughly 86% as singletons. Sequenced input: PBMCs or T cells enriched from blood (not recorded which). The clonotype originates from a woman in her thirties or forties with acute COVID-19. The gene calls are TRBV4-1 and TRBJ2-3, with 12 nucleotides matching TRBD2. For the CDR3, the DNA is TGCGCCAGCAGCCAAGAGGGTCCTAGCGGGGGGGCAAAGGCGACAGATACGCAGTATTTT. Encoded protein: CASSQEGPSGGAKATDTQYF.